This T cell receptor (beta chain) derives from a study of T cells in Graves' hyperthyroidism and ophthalmopathy. The V segment lost 3 bases and the J segment 7 bases; nucleotides outside the gene matches: 7. Germline assignment: CDR1 DFQATT and CDR2 SNEGSKA (reference sequence). This CDR3 has 15 residues. Graves' hyperthyroidism without ophthalmopathy progression within 18 months was termed stable. Note on this clonotype: Its antigen is still unknown.

What was amplified from RNA transcripts were TCR beta CDR3 regions. A set of HTBI primers served as the primers for a first-round RT-PCR of the TCR CDR3. TCRdb used MiXCR to reprocess the multiplex PCR reads, holding one entry per CDR3 protein. The data hold hundreds of thousands of distinct CDR3 sequences, with 14% observed a single time. Overall study findings and caveats: Most thyroid clonotypes with frequency above 0.001 were detected in blood. The model foresaw ophthalmopathy a median roughly 6 months prior to onset.

The chain is built from TRBV20-1 and TRBJ2-1; 12 nucleotides align to TRBD2. Sequenced material: blood. The sequence was collected from a woman aged 18-29 years with Graves' hyperthyroidism. The CDR3 DNA reads TGCAGTGCTAGCCCGACTAGCGGGAGTGAAAATGAGCAGTTCTTC. Protein sequence: CSASPTSGSENEQFF.